Described below is a single T cell receptor beta chain sequence and its context. What it recognizes is unknown. A much larger clone differs from this one at a single base, so this may be a read error. RNA transcripts were the template for amplifying TCR beta CDR3 regions. When the TCR CDR3 underwent first-round RT-PCR, the HTBI primer set was used. TCRdb redid the calling of the multiplex PCR reads with MiXCR, one entry per CDR3 protein. Among 540,000 or so distinct CDR3 sequences, 40% to 55% were seen once, and the ten largest hold 15% to 20%. The CDR3 is 13 residues long. The germline gives CDR1 DFQATT, CDR2 SNEGSKA (reference sequence). This sample is part of a study of T cells in Graves' hyperthyroidism and ophthalmopathy. Study results and limitations: Ophthalmopathy, as predicted by the model, came a median roughly 6.5 months after the prediction. Stable hyperthyroidism and ophthalmopathy were separated using 13 V-J signatures. Most expanded thyroid clonotypes above 0.001 also appeared in blood.

This sequence was found in an adult woman with Graves' disease, either hyperthyroidism or ophthalmopathy (not recorded which). Input material: peripheral blood or thyroid tissue (not recorded which). This chain links TRBV20-1 with TRBJ1-2; D is uncertain. DNA for the CDR3: TGCAGTGCTAGAAACATAAGGGTGAATGGCCACACCTTC. It specifies CSARNIRVNGHTF.